Detailed here is one T cell receptor (beta chain). The data were obtained in a study of blood T cell repertoires in COVID-19. Whole-study context: In each case, the material was cDNA or gDNA derived from T cells, B-cell-depleted T cells, or PBMCs.

The CDR3 spans 13 residues. Looked up from germline, CDR1 is ENHRY and CDR2 is SYGVKD. Unmatched junction bases numbered 0, after V lost 3 bases and J lost 4 bases. Sequencing was performed with immunoSEQ multiplex PCR; in TCRdb, only in-frame clones are kept and a portion is missing. This sample carries roughly 300,000 clones, 92% of them seen once, and the ten largest clones take roughly 20%. The chain employs TRBV10-3 and TRBJ2-5; 9 bases line up with TRBD2. This receptor was taken from a woman in her 30s who had recovered from COVID-19. Sequenced sample: PBMCs or T cells enriched from blood (not recorded which). CDR3 protein: CAISELAGETQYF. CDR3 DNA sequence: TGTGCCATCAGTGAACTAGCGGGAGAGACCCAGTACTTC.